These 15 T cell receptor beta chains originate from one sample sequenced in a study of T cells in Graves' hyperthyroidism and ophthalmopathy. What was amplified from RNA transcripts were TCR beta CDR3 regions. TCR CDR3 underwent first-round RT-PCR with the HTBI primer set. Using its own MiXCR run on the multiplex PCR reads, TCRdb lists one record per CDR3 protein. The sample contains 500,000 to 750,000 distinct CDR3 sequences, 13% to 15% of which appear only once. The sequenced sample consisted of blood. The receptors here all came from a woman between 18 and 29 years old with Graves' ophthalmopathy.

This clonotype was picked up many times. This rearrangement joins TRBV7-2 to TRBJ2-1; D is perhaps TRBD2 (6 bases). The ends were cut back, 6 bases at V and 15 bases at J, with 27 bases in the middle. Germline V gives CDR1 SGHTA, CDR2 FQGNSA. This CDR3 comprises 15 residues. The CDR3 DNA reads as TGTGCCAGCAGTCCCCCGGGACTCCCCTCCCTCGGGGTGTTCTTC. It translates to CASSPPGLPSLGVFF.

A few counts support this clonotype. J is TRBJ2-1 and V is TRBV9; 14 bases are a match to TRBD2. Germline assignment: CDR1 SGDLS and CDR2 YYNGEE. The CDR3 runs 16 residues. V lost 2 bases and J lost 8; bases outside the gene matches: 6. CDR3 sequence (DNA): TGTGCCAGCAGCGTGGGGACTAGCGGGAGAGCCCATGAGCAGTTCTTC. This encodes CASSVGTSGRAHEQFF.

The sample holds many counts of this clonotype. V usage is TRBV7-8 and J usage is TRBJ2-7, with D perhaps being TRBD1 or TRBD2 (6 bases each). V lost 1 base and J 7 bases, leaving 20 bases between the germline ends. The CDR3 covers 16 residues. The germline V gene has CDR1 SGHVS and CDR2 FQNEAQ. DNA for the CDR3: TGTGCCAGCAGCTTAGGCGGCGGGACATATCCGCGTGAGCAGTACTTC. This encodes CASSLGGGTYPREQYF.

V gene TRBV5-6 combines with J gene TRBJ2-4; no clear D gene. The V gene lost 0 bases and the J gene lost 4 bases, with 8 bases spanning the gap. CDR1 and CDR2 from the germline V gene are SGHDT and YYEEEE. The CDR3 covers 14 residues. In nucleotides, the CDR3 is TGTGCCAGCAGCTTGGGCCACGCGAAAAACATTCAGTACTTC. Amino acids: CASSLGHAKNIQYF.

This clonotype was seen only a few times. A read error may explain this, as a much larger clone is one base away. This sequence joins TRBV28 and TRBJ2-5, with D unresolved. CDR1 is MDHEN, CDR2 SYDVKM, per germline. V lost 5 bases and J 0 bases, leaving 19 bases between the germline ends. CDR3 size: 17 residues. The CDR3 region has the DNA TGTGCCAGCAGTCCTCCCTGGGGTAGGAGATACCAAGAGACCCAGTACTTC. Its protein product is CASSPPWGRRYQETQYF.

This chain joins TRBV6-1 and TRBJ2-1; TRBD2 matches 8 bases. Per germline, CDR1 MNHNS and CDR2 SASEGT. The length of the CDR3 is 16 residues. With 6 bases clipped from V and 0 bases from J, the junction kept 7 bases outside the gene matches. The CDR3 coding sequence is TGTGCCAGCAGATATATAGCGGGATCCTCCTACAATGAGCAGTTCTTC. It encodes CASRYIAGSSYNEQFF.

Ten or more counts support this clonotype. The chain carries TRBV20-1 and TRBJ2-3; either TRBD1 or TRBD2 may supply D (5 bases each). The V gene lost 2 bases and the J gene lost 6 bases, with 18 bases spanning the gap. The CDR3 sequence is 15 residues long. The germline V gene has CDR1 DFQATT and CDR2 SNEGSKA (reference sequence). CDR3 sequence reads: CSARKAGRPRDTQYF. In DNA, the CDR3 is TGCAGTGCTAGAAAGGCAGGGAGACCTAGGGATACGCAGTATTTT.

This clonotype was detected many times. The gene calls are TRBV7-2 and TRBJ2-3; no reliable D call. This CDR3 comprises 15 residues. Germline V lookup: CDR1 SGHTA, CDR2 FQGNSA. V dropped 1 base and J dropped 3 bases, with 11 bases sitting between them. The DNA for the CDR3 is TGTGCCAGCAGCTTAGACGCCCGAACGACAGATACGCAGTATTTT. It encodes CASSLDARTTDTQYF.

This clonotype was detected a few times. In nucleotides, the CDR3 is TGTGCCAGCAGTTTACCCGGATCCAATGAGCAGTTCTTC. Residues: CASSLPGSNEQFF. This chain uses TRBV27 with TRBJ2-1; D is unresolved. This CDR3 is 13 amino acids long. Germline-derived CDR1 and CDR2 are MNHEY and SMNVEV (reference sequence). The V gene lost 2 bases and the J gene lost 6 bases, with 8 bases spanning the gap.

This clonotype has at least ten counts. The V gene is TRBV2, the J gene TRBJ1-1; D is ambiguous. The CDR3 consists of 14 residues. Per the germline V gene, CDR1 is SNHLY and CDR2 is FYNNEI. V shed 1 base and J shed 5 bases, with 11 bases lying between them. In DNA form, the CDR3 reads TGTGCCAGCAGTGAAGACAGTACCTGGACTGAAGCTTTCTTT. Residues: CASSEDSTWTEAFF.

This clonotype has ten or more counts. The chain couples TRBV7-2 to TRBJ1-1, with 9 bases identical to TRBD1. This CDR3 region has 16 residues. From germline, CDR1 is SGHTA and CDR2 FQGNSA. Losses at the gene ends were 5 bases for V and 4 bases for J; bases not matched to a gene: 11. CDR3 DNA: TGTGCCAGCAGCAACCGGGACAGGGTAGATAGCACTGAAGCTTTCTTT. This translates into CASSNRDRVDSTEAFF.

This clonotype came up once. The chain is built from TRBV2 and TRBJ2-1; 13 bases agree with TRBD2. The CDR3 covers 16 residues. V lost 4 bases and J lost 4; bases outside the gene matches: 4. Germline CDR1 is SNHLY and CDR2 is FYNNEI. As DNA, the CDR3 is TGTGCCAGCAGTGTGGGACTAGCGGGATTGTACAATGAGCAGTTCTTC. It codes for CASSVGLAGLYNEQFF.

Here the CDR3 DNA reads TGTGCCAGCTCCCTTAAAGGACAGGGAGGCGTTTCTGGGGCCAACGTCCTGACTTTC. It translates to CASSLKGQGGVSGANVLTF. This chain links TRBV18 with TRBJ2-6, with 8 bases aligning to TRBD1. V shed 6 bases, J shed 1 base, and the junction held 14 bases outside the gene matches. CDR3 length: 19 residues. CDR1 and CDR2 (germline): KGHSH, LQKENI. Full variable domain (remainder filled in from reference TRBV18 and TRBJ2-6): NAGVMQNPRHLVRRRGQEARLRCSPMKGHSHVYWYRQLPEEGLKFMVYLQKENIIDESGMPKERFSAEFPKEGPSILRIQQVVRGDSAAYFCASSLKGQGGVSGANVLTFGAGSRLTVL.

V is TRBV7-8 and J is TRBJ1-2; D gene ambiguous. The germline V gene has CDR1 SGHVS and CDR2 FQNEAQ. The CDR3 is 16 amino acids. Trimming shortened V by 2 bases and J by 3 bases, and 16 bases separated the two germline ends. As DNA, the CDR3 is TGTGCCAGCAGCTTAAACCTAAGGAATGGGGACTATGGCTACACCTTC. Translating gives CASSLNLRNGDYGYTF.

J is TRBJ2-7 and V is TRBV4-1; tentatively, D is TRBD2 (5 bases). The ends were cut back, 0 bases at V and 1 base at J, with 7 bases in the middle. The length of the CDR3 is 14 residues. Germline CDR1 is MGHRA and CDR2 is YSYEKL. The CDR3 loop is CASSQDWTSYEQYF. The CDR3 nucleotides are TGCGCCAGCAGCCAAGATTGGACTTCCTACGAGCAGTACTTC.